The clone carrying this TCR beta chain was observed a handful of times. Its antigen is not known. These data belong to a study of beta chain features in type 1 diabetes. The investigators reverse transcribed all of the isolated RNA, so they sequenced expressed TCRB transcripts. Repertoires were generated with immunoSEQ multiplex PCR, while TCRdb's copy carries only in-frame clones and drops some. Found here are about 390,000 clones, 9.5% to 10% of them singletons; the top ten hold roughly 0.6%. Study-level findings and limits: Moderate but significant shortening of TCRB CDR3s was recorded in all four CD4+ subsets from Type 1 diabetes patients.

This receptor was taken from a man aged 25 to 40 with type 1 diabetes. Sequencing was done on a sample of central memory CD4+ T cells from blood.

CDR3 amino acids: CASRAAGLLLDTQYF. The CDR3 DNA is TGTGCCAGCAGGGCCGCGGGACTGCTTTTAGATACGCAGTATTTT. The rearrangement links TRBV6-1 to TRBJ2-3, with a tentative D call TRBD2 (6 bases). Trimming pared 6 bases from V and 5 bases from J, leaving 18 bases between. Germline CDR1 MNHNS, CDR2 SASEGT. The CDR3 is made up of 15 amino acids.